The rows below give T cell receptor beta chains drawn from one sample of a study of human T cells and chemical hapten exposure. In TCRdb, the RACE reads were re-called with MiXCR into one record per CDR3 protein. Seen here are tens of thousands of distinct CDR3 sequences, about 31% observed once, and the top ten hold roughly 9.8%. The sample was whole blood, taken in connection with sensitization to the hapten diphenylcyclopropenone (DPC). These TCRs come from a man aged 40-49 years with alopecia areata. Some clones in this sample may be carry-over from other donors' samples. CDR3s leave out the opening cysteine and the closing phenylalanine or tryptophan. The D gene is left open where the match is weak.

j_call d_call v_call cdr3_aa
TRBJ1-2 TRBD1 TRBV9 ASSTRGTGVNYGYT
TRBJ2-5 NA TRBV10-3 AISVSDSGGQETQY
TRBJ2-1 NA TRBV12-3/TRBV12-4 ASTDGNNEQF
TRBJ2-3 NA TRBV7-2 ASSLSTLTADTQY
TRBJ1-3 NA TRBV7-2 ASSLAGGTRRSPGNTIY
TRBJ2-5 NA TRBV14 ASSQGATGWRTQY
TRBJ2-3 NA TRBV12-3/TRBV12-4 ASSLLASRTDTQY
TRBJ2-7 TRBD2 TRBV10-3 AISPGLANYEQY
TRBJ2-1 TRBD2 TRBV10-3 AISGGTSGRRDNEQF
TRBJ1-1 NA TRBV7-9 ASSLVFRGPNTEAF
TRBJ2-3 NA TRBV27 ASSLGQWPDTQY
TRBJ2-4 NA TRBV6-1 ASSGRDIQY
TRBJ2-4 NA TRBV28 ASRTREGPKNIQY
TRBJ2-7 NA TRBV7-9 ASSPSGFTYEQY
TRBJ2-1 NA TRBV12-3/TRBV12-4 ASSRGLADEQF
TRBJ1-6 TRBD1 TRBV3-1 ASSHGTGGSPLN
TRBJ2-2 NA TRBV12-3/TRBV12-4 ASSLQGLAGELF